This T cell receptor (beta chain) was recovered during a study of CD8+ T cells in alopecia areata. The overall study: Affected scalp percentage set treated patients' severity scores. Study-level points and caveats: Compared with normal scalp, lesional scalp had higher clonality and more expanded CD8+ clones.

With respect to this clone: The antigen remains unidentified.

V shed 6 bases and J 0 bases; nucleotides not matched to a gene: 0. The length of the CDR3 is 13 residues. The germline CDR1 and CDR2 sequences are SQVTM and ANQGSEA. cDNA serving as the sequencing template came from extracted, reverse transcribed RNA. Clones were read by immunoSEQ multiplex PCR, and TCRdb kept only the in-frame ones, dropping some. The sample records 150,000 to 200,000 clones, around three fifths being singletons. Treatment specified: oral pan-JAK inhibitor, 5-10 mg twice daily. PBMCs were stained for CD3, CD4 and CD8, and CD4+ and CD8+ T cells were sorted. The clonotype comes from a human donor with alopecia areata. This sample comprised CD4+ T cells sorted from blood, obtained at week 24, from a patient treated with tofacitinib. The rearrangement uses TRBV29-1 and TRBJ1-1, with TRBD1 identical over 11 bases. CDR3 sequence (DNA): TGCAGCGTGGGACAGGGGGTGAACACTGAAGCTTTCTTT. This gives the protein CSVGQGVNTEAFF.